A single sample is the source of the 28 T cell receptor beta chains below, sequenced in a study of shared clonotypes between healthy human individuals. Clones were sequenced by immunoSEQ multiplex PCR, and TCRdb holds only the in-frame ones, with some missing. The sample yields 2 million to 2.5 million clones, around 95% seen once. The source material was naive CD4+ T cells sorted from blood. Subset specified: CD45RA+ positively selected. The receptors were sampled from a man between 18 and 35 years old in good health.

The chain carries TRBV5-6 and TRBJ1-3; 9 positions agree with TRBD1. CDR3 length: 16 amino acids. The J segment lost 3 bases and the V segment lost 0 bases, leaving 4 bases of the junction unmatched. Germline CDR1 SGHDT, CDR2 YYEEEE. CDR3 in amino acids: CASSLGGTGSGNTIYF. The CDR3 nucleotides read TGTGCCAGCAGCTTGGGTGGGACAGGGAGTGGAAACACCATATATTTT.

This clone appeared once. The V call is TRBV6-6, the J call TRBJ2-7; D may be TRBD1 or TRBD2 (5 bases each). The CDR3 length is 14 residues. The ends were cut back, 7 bases at V and 0 bases at J, with 13 bases in the middle. Germline V gene sequence: CDR1 MNHNY, CDR2 SVGAGI (reference sequence). CDR3 sequence reads: CASNRDGTSYEQYF. CDR3 in DNA: TGTGCCAGCAACCGGGACGGAACCTCCTACGAGCAGTACTTC.

The chain carries TRBV7-2 and TRBJ1-2; 8 positions agree with TRBD1. The V segment lost 2 bases and the J segment 3 bases; nucleotides outside the gene matches: 2. The germline V gene encodes CDR1 SGHTA and CDR2 FQGNSA. The CDR3 is 14 amino acids. CDR3 protein: CASSLSQGDYGYTF. The CDR3 DNA sequence: TGTGCCAGCAGCTTATCACAGGGGGACTATGGCTACACCTTC. Full variable domain (remainder filled in from reference TRBV7-2 and TRBJ1-2): GAGVSQSPSNKVTEKGKDVELRCDPISGHTALYWYRQSLGQGLEFLIYFQGNSAPDKSGLPSDRFSAERTGGSVSTLTIQRTQQEDSAVYLCASSLSQGDYGYTFGSGTRLTVV.

This chain links TRBV10-3 with TRBJ1-6, with a weak D call TRBD1 (5 bases). The germline CDR1 and CDR2 sequences are ENHRY and SYGVKD. This CDR3 has 13 residues. V was trimmed by 7 bases and J by 8 bases, leaving 12 bases between them. The CDR3 region has the DNA TGTGCCATCACCTCCGGGGGGGATTCACCCCTCCACTTT. Translation gives CAITSGGDSPLHF.

This chain joins TRBV15 and TRBJ2-6; D call uncertain. The CDR3 covers 15 residues. V lost 1 base to trimming and J lost 0 bases, with 4 bases between them. Germline V gives CDR1 LNHNV, CDR2 YYDKDF (reference sequence). CDR3 DNA sequence: TGTGCCACCAGCAGAGGATCCTCTGGGGCCAACGTCCTGACTTTC. This encodes CATSRGSSGANVLTF.

Comments on this clone: Other DNA sequences in the same sample also yield this CDR3. The CDR3 reads CASSEALYEQFF. The CDR3 nucleotides are TGTGCCAGCAGTGAGGCCCTCTATGAGCAGTTCTTC. The rearrangement uses TRBV6-1 and TRBJ2-1, with unresolved D. Germline-derived CDR1 and CDR2 are MNHNS and SASEGT. The CDR3 covers 12 residues. V was trimmed by 3 bases and J by 8 bases, leaving 8 bases between them.

The rearrangement uses TRBV5-1 and TRBJ1-6, with 8 bases fitting TRBD1. Germline loops: CDR1 SGHRS, CDR2 YFSETQ. The CDR3 sequence is 16 residues long. J gave up 4 bases and V 0 bases, and 3 bases lay outside the gene matches. The CDR3 nucleotides read TGCGCCAGCAGCTTGGACGGGACAGGTTATAATTCACCCCTCCACTTT. Translating gives CASSLDGTGYNSPLHF. Variable domain in full (rest from reference TRBV5-1 and TRBJ1-6): KAGVTQTPRYLIKTRGQQVTLSCSPISGHRSVSWYQQTPGQGLQFLFEYFSETQRNKGNFPGRFSGRQFSNSRSEMNVSTLELGDSALYLCASSLDGTGYNSPLHFGNGTRLTVT.

The chain combines TRBV18 with TRBJ2-3; 9 bases agree with TRBD2. J lost 5 bases, V lost 0 bases, and 6 bases had no gene match. The CDR3 covers 16 residues. Germline V gene data show CDR1 as KGHSH and CDR2 as LQKENI. In DNA form, the CDR3 reads TGTGCCAGCTCACCACCCCTAGCGGGAAAGGTAGATACGCAGTATTTT. Translating it yields CASSPPLAGKVDTQYF.

Regarding this clone: This sample also contains other DNA sequences that code for the same CDR3. The CDR3 DNA follows: TGTGCCAGCTCACCGGGACTAGCGGGAGTAACCGGGGAGCTGTTTTTT. It specifies CASSPGLAGVTGELFF. This chain connects TRBV18 to TRBJ2-2; TRBD2 matches at 14 bases. This CDR3 is 16 amino acids long. With 3 bases clipped from V and 5 bases from J, the junction kept 2 bases outside the gene matches. Germline CDR1 reads KGHSH; CDR2 reads LQKENI.

About this clone: This sample also contains other DNA sequences that code for the same CDR3. The chain is built from TRBV5-1 and TRBJ2-2, with D tentatively TRBD2 (5 bases). The germline gives CDR1 SGHRS, CDR2 YFSETQ. The CDR3 loop spans 15 amino acids. V dropped 0 bases and J dropped 4 bases, with 10 bases sitting between them. This CDR3 reads CASSLGRAGTGELFF. CDR3 nucleotides: TGCGCCAGCAGCTTGGGACGGGCGGGCACCGGGGAGCTGTTTTTT.

The rearrangement uses TRBV7-2 and TRBJ2-2; D is uncertain. The CDR3 has 16 amino acids. Germline V gives CDR1 SGHTA, CDR2 FQGNSA. V dropped 5 bases and J dropped 0 bases, with 13 bases sitting between them. Here the CDR3 reads CASSPDPPTNTGELFF. The CDR3 DNA reads TGTGCCAGCAGCCCGGACCCTCCTACGAACACCGGGGAGCTGTTTTTT.

In the case of this clone: Different DNA sequences within this sample yield the same CDR3. V is TRBV7-9 and J is TRBJ1-3; D gene ambiguous. Germline V gene sequence: CDR1 SEHNR, CDR2 FQNEAQ (reference sequence). Trimming cost V 3 bases and J 2 bases, with 2 bases left between them. CDR3 length equals 12 residues. This chain's CDR3 is CASSFPGNTIYF. The CDR3 DNA is TGTGCCAGCAGCTTTCCTGGAAACACCATATATTTT.

The chain employs TRBV10-3 and TRBJ1-2; TRBD1 aligns across 9 bases. Per the germline V gene, CDR1 is ENHRY and CDR2 is SYGVKD. The length of the CDR3 is 16 residues. V was clipped by 5 bases and J by 6 bases; unmatched bases: 13. CDR3 coding DNA: TGTGCCATCAGTACCACTACCCCCCGGGACAGGGATGGCTACACCTTC. Its translation: CAISTTTPRDRDGYTF.

This clone was seen once. This chain joins TRBV2 and TRBJ1-4; D gene ambiguous. V was cut by 6 bases and J by 4 bases, with 15 bases left in between. The CDR3 contains 15 residues. Germline-derived CDR1 and CDR2 are SNHLY and FYNNEI. In nucleotides, the CDR3 is TGTGCCAGCAGGAGAACGGGGATCTTTAATGAAAAACTGTTTTTT. Encoded protein: CASRRTGIFNEKLFF. The whole variable domain, remainder taken from reference TRBV2 and TRBJ1-4, is EPEVTQTPSHQVTQMGQEVILRCVPISNHLYFYWYRQILGQKVEFLVSFYNNEISEKSEIFDDQFSVERPDGSNFTLKIRSTKLEDSAMYFCASRRTGIFNEKLFFGSGTQLSVL.

The chain links TRBV12-5 to TRBJ1-5; the D is unclear. Germline V gene data show CDR1 as LGHNT and CDR2 as FRNRAP. The CDR3 is 14 residues long. Trimming took off 3 bases at V and 4 bases at J, with 10 bases between the two ends. The CDR3 nucleotides read TGTGCTAGTGGTTTAGGAACGGGTAATCAGCCCCAGCATTTT. Residues: CASGLGTGNQPQHF.

This chain's CDR3 is CASSSPTGTYEQYF. For the CDR3, the DNA is TGTGCCAGCAGTTCACCGACAGGGACCTACGAGCAGTACTTC. The chain employs TRBV28 and TRBJ2-7; TRBD1 agrees at 7 bases. The V gene end was trimmed by 4 bases and the J gene end by 2 bases; junction bases not matched to a gene: 5. This CDR3 is built from 14 residues. CDR1 MDHEN and CDR2 SYDVKM come from the germline V gene.

V is TRBV15 and J is TRBJ2-5; D gene uncertain. This CDR3 is built from 13 residues. Trimming pared 5 bases from V and 7 bases from J, leaving 14 bases between. The V gene's germline CDR1 is LNHNV and CDR2 YYDKDF (reference sequence). CDR3 amino acids: CATSLGRLGTQYF. In DNA, the CDR3 is TGTGCCACCAGCCTGGGCAGGTTGGGGACCCAGTACTTC.

The V gene is TRBV10-3, the J gene TRBJ1-2; no clear D gene. Germline V gene sequence: CDR1 ENHRY, CDR2 SYGVKD. CDR3 length: 13 amino acids. V was clipped by 3 bases and J by 4 bases, with 9 bases between them. CDR3 protein: CAISDGQFYGYTF. The CDR3 DNA follows: TGTGCCATCAGTGACGGTCAATTCTATGGCTACACCTTC.

This clone was seen only once. The chain employs TRBV28 and TRBJ1-2, with TRBD1 as a possible D gene (6 bases). CDR1 and CDR2 from the germline V gene are MDHEN and SYDVKM. There are 14 residues in the CDR3. The V gene lost 6 bases and the J gene lost 8 bases, with 19 bases spanning the gap. CDR3 DNA: TGTGCCAGCAGCAGAGGGGGGTCCCCCCGGGGCTACACCTTC. Translated: CASSRGGSPRGYTF.

This clone appeared a few times. V is TRBV5-6 and J is TRBJ2-3, with a weak D call TRBD1 (5 bases). Germline V lookup: CDR1 SGHDT, CDR2 YYEEEE. With 0 bases removed from V and 0 bases from J, the gap between germline ends came to 5 bases. The CDR3 contains 14 residues. CDR3 coding DNA: TGTGCCAGCAGCTTGGGACAGAGCACAGATACGCAGTATTTT. Amino acids: CASSLGQSTDTQYF.

This clone has a handful of counts. This chain uses TRBV4-1 with TRBJ2-7; TRBD2 matches at 9 bases. Germline CDR1 reads MGHRA; CDR2 reads YSYEKL. The V and J ends lost 5 bases and 3 bases, in that order; junction bases with no gene match: 5. This CDR3 has 14 residues. The CDR3 sequence: CASSTRTSDYEQYF. CDR3 sequence (DNA): TGCGCCAGCAGCACGAGGACTAGCGACTACGAGCAGTACTTC.

This clone showed up just once. This same CDR3 is encoded by further DNA sequences in the sample. The V and J genes are TRBV6-5 and TRBJ2-7; tentative D call: TRBD2 (5 bases). The CDR3 length is 14 residues. Trimming took off 4 bases at V and 2 bases at J, with 12 bases between the two ends. The germline V gene has CDR1 MNHEY and CDR2 SVGAGI. CDR3 in amino acids: CASSLLAGAYEQYF. CDR3 coding DNA: TGTGCCAGCAGTTTGCTGGCCGGGGCCTACGAGCAGTACTTC.

V usage is TRBV27 and J usage is TRBJ2-1, with 12 bases aligning to TRBD2. The CDR3 runs to 16 residues. V trimming: 6 bases; J trimming: 7 bases; junction bases outside the gene matches: 10. Germline lookup yields CDR1 MNHEY and CDR2 SMNVEV (reference sequence). For the CDR3, the DNA is TGTGCCAGCAGCCGTCGGACTAGCGGGACCCCTAATGAGCAGTTCTTC. Amino acids: CASSRRTSGTPNEQFF.

This chain connects TRBV28 to TRBJ1-2, with D perhaps TRBD1 (5 bases). This CDR3 is 13 amino acids long. The V end lost 5 bases, the J end lost 2 bases, and 9 bases lay between the germline ends. Germline V lookup: CDR1 MDHEN, CDR2 SYDVKM. CDR3 in amino acids: CASSQYRNYGYTF. The CDR3 nucleotides read TGTGCCAGCAGTCAATACAGGAACTATGGCTACACCTTC.

This chain links TRBV7-9 with TRBJ2-7; TRBD2 is a possible D gene (5 bases). The CDR3 spans 14 residues. Germline CDR1 SEHNR, CDR2 FQNEAQ (reference sequence). Trimming removed 5 bases at V and 1 base at J, with 12 bases between. CDR3 region: CASSDSGSSYEQYF. CDR3 coding DNA: TGTGCCAGCAGCGACTCGGGGTCTTCCTACGAGCAGTACTTC.

This sequence joins TRBV25-1 and TRBJ2-7, with 7 bases aligning to TRBD1. With V trimmed by 3 bases and J by 0 bases, 11 bases remained unmatched. The CDR3 loop spans 17 amino acids. Germline-derived CDR1 and CDR2 are MGHDK and SYGVNS. Here the CDR3 DNA reads TGTGCCAGCAGTGAGCTCGGTTCCGGGACAGTCTCCTACGAGCAGTACTTC. Amino acid sequence: CASSELGSGTVSYEQYF.

About this clone: The same CDR3 arises from other DNA sequences in this sample as well. The rearrangement uses TRBV6-5 and TRBJ1-1, with unresolved D. The CDR3 covers 13 residues. The germline CDR1 and CDR2 sequences are MNHEY and SVGAGI. V was cut by 6 bases and J by 1 base, with 9 bases left in between. The CDR3 loop is CASSQRGNTEAFF. CDR3 nucleotide sequence: TGTGCCAGCAGCCAACGTGGGAACACTGAAGCTTTCTTT.

The rearrangement links TRBV7-2 to TRBJ1-5; 7 bases fit TRBD1. CDR3 length: 15 amino acids. CDR1 SGHTA and CDR2 FQGNSA come from the germline V gene. J gave up 6 bases and V 1 base, and 6 bases lay outside the gene matches. The CDR3 DNA reads as TGTGCCAGCAGCTTAGTTTCAGGGGGGCCTCAGCCCCAGCATTTT. This encodes CASSLVSGGPQPQHF.